The T cell receptor beta chain described here comes from a study of T cell repertoires in cytomegalovirus infection. About the research overall: Public TCR beta signature analysis indicated the presence of both CMV infection and matching HLA type. General observations from the study: The cumulative frequency of public TCR beta families identified carriers of CMV plus the relevant HLA. It was HLA-C-restricted CMV-specific TCR beta clonotypes that dominated the response ex vivo.

As concerns this clonotype: Its antigen remains unknown.

The CDR3 is made up of 15 amino acids. V shed 7 bases and J shed 0 bases, with 13 bases lying between them. CDR1 is SNHLY and CDR2 is FYNNEI in the germline V gene. A single record per CDR3 protein comes from TCRdb applying MiXCR to the reads. The data contain a few hundred thousand distinct CDR3 sequences, around a sixth of them singletons. The sequenced sample consisted of PBMCs. The gene calls are TRBV2 and TRBJ2-4; TRBD1 might be the D (6 bases). This sequence originates from a human donor in good health (CMV status not recorded). Some clones in this sample may be carry-over from other donors' samples. This CDR3 reads CASNRGSQAKNIQYF. The CDR3 region has the DNA TGTGCCAGCAATAGGGGGTCCCAAGCCAAAAACATTCAGTACTTC.